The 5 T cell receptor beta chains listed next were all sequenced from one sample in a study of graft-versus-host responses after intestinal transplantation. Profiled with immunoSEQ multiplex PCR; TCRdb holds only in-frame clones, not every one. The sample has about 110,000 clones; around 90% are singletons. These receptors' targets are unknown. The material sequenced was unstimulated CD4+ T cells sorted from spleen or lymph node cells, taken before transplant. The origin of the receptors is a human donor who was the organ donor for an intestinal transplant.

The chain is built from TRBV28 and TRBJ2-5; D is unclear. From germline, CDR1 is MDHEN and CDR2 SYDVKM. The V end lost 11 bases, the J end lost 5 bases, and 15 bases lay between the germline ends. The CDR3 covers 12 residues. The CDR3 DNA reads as TGTGCCTCCGCTATTCCCCTCGAGACCCAGTACTTC. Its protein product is CASAIPLETQYF.

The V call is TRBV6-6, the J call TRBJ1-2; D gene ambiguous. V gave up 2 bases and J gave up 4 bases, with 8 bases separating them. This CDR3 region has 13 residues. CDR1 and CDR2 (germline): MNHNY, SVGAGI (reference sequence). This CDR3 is CASSYEGTYGYTF. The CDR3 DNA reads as TGTGCCAGCAGTTACGAAGGAACCTATGGCTACACCTTC.

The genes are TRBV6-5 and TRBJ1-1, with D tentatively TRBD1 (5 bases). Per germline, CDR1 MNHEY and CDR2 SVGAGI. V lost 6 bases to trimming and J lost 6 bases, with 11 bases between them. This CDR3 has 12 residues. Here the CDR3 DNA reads TGTGCCAGCAGAAGAGGGGTGGCTGAAGCTTTCTTT. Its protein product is CASRRGVAEAFF.

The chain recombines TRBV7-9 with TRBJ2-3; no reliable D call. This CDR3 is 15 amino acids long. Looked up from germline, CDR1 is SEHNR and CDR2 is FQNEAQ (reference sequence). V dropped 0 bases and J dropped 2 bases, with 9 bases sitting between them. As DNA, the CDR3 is TGTGCCAGCAGCTTAGCTTTCAGAGACACAGATACGCAGTATTTT. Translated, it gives CASSLAFRDTDTQYF.

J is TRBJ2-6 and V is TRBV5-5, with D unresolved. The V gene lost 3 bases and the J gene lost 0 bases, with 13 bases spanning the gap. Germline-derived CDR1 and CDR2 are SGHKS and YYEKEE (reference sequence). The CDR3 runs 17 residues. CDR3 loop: CASSSLTRRSGANVLTF. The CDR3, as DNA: TGTGCCAGCAGCTCTTTGACGCGGCGCTCTGGGGCCAACGTCCTGACTTTC.